This T cell receptor beta chain was recorded in a study of cytomegalovirus exposure and HLA in healthy donors. PCR used 60 Vbeta primers and 13 Jbeta primers. TCRdb's copy holds only in-frame clones and misses some; the assay was immunoSEQ multiplex PCR. The sample consists of 140,000 to 150,000 clones, 60% to 75% of them appearing once. Per the germline V gene, CDR1 is SGHRS and CDR2 is YFSETQ. With 4 bases clipped from V and 7 bases from J, the junction kept 8 bases outside the gene matches. The CDR3 sequence is 14 residues long. Sequenced input: PBMCs. This rearrangement joins TRBV5-1 to TRBJ2-1; 7 bases line up with TRBD1. The sequence was obtained from a man aged 30 to 39 in good health and CMV-seronegative. CDR3 coding DNA: TGCGCCAGCAGCACCTGGACAGGCGGGAATGAGCAGTTCTTC. This gives the protein CASSTWTGGNEQFF.